Given below is one T cell receptor beta chain in context. Antigen specificity is unknown. The sample originates from a study of CD8 T cells in ankylosing spondylitis. Study-level findings and limits: For ankylosing spondylitis blood, a TCR beta motif of under 10 highly homologous variants appeared characteristic. Disease-linked clones reportedly concentrated significantly in matched ankylosing spondylitis synovial fluid. Researchers report that disease-linked clones proved CD8+ and relatively rare in peripheral blood.

V dropped 4 bases and J dropped 2 bases, with 11 bases sitting between them. CDR3 length: 15 amino acids. Looked up from germline, CDR1 is MGHDK and CDR2 is SYGVNS. TCR beta libraries were made by quantitative 5'-RACE with molecular barcodes. TCRdb analysed the 5' RACE reads with MiXCR anew, one entry per CDR3 protein. The sample records a few hundred thousand distinct CDR3 sequences, 15% to 25% being singletons. V is TRBV25-1 and J is TRBJ1-4; the D is unclear. Sequencing was carried out using blood, either unsorted or a sorted T cell fraction (not recorded which). The TCR was taken from a male donor with ankylosing spondylitis or in good health (not recorded which). The CDR3, as DNA: TGTGCCAGCAGTGCAAGAGCCGGGACTAATGAAAAACTGTTTTTT. Protein product: CASSARAGTNEKLFF.